These 16 T cell receptor beta chains were all obtained from the same sample, sequenced in a study of cytomegalovirus exposure and HLA in healthy donors. Primers: 60 Vbeta forward and 13 Jbeta reverse. Generated by immunoSEQ multiplex PCR, the TCRdb table keeps only in-frame clones and is missing some. The table shows around 150,000 clones, with 70% to 80% occurring only once. The material sequenced was PBMCs. The receptors here all came from a man between 18 and 35 years old in good health and CMV-seronegative.

The rearrangement links TRBV5-1 to TRBJ2-1; 12 bases fit TRBD2. The junction had 9 bases not matched to a gene; V was cut back by 4 bases and J by 1 base. The CDR3 sequence is 18 residues long. Germline CDR1 SGHRS, CDR2 YFSETQ. CDR3 nucleotides: TGCGCCAGCAGCCTAAGGACTAGCGGGATTAGGTCCTACAATGAGCAGTTCTTC. Translating gives CASSLRTSGIRSYNEQFF.

In nucleotides, the CDR3 is TGCGCCAGCAGCTCCGGACAGGCGAGAACTAATGAAAAACTGTTTTTT. As protein: CASSSGQARTNEKLFF. The chain combines TRBV5-1 with TRBJ1-4, with 7 nucleotides matching TRBD1. In germline, CDR1 is SGHRS, CDR2 YFSETQ. Germline trimming cut 3 bases from V and 1 base from J; bases unmatched to any gene: 6. The CDR3 spans 16 residues.

The table lists this clone with a few counts. This chain connects TRBV4-2 to TRBJ2-1; possible D gene TRBD2, 5 bases. Looked up from germline, CDR1 is LGHNA and CDR2 is YNFKEQ. V was clipped by 0 bases and J by 0 bases, with 15 bases between them. This CDR3 is built from 18 residues. CDR3 protein: CASSQEEAGTSSYNEQFF. DNA of the CDR3: TGTGCCAGCAGCCAAGAGGAGGCGGGCACTAGCTCCTACAATGAGCAGTTCTTC.

This clone has only one observation. The rearrangement links TRBV2 to TRBJ2-2, with no clear D. Germline CDR1 is SNHLY and CDR2 is FYNNEI. V shed 11 bases and J shed 5 bases, with 6 bases lying between them. This CDR3 region has 10 residues. The CDR3 DNA follows: TGTGCCTCGGGTACCGGGGAGCTGTTTTTT. It specifies CASGTGELFF.

The gene calls are TRBV10-3 and TRBJ2-7; 7 bases map to TRBD1. This CDR3 region has 14 residues. CDR1 is ENHRY, CDR2 SYGVKD, per germline. V shed 4 bases, J shed 5 bases, and the junction held 8 bases outside the gene matches. The CDR3 sequence is CAISVDRVGDEQYF. CDR3 DNA sequence: TGTGCCATCAGTGTAGACAGGGTGGGGGACGAGCAGTACTTC.

This chain joins TRBV29-1 and TRBJ2-7; TRBD1 might be the D (6 bases). Trimming cost V 8 bases and J 2 bases, with 16 bases left between them. The CDR3 sequence is 13 residues long. Germline CDR1 reads SQVTM; CDR2 reads ANQGSEA. The CDR3 DNA follows: TGCAGCCTTCCAGGGGAAGCTCCCTACGAGCAGTACTTC. Protein sequence: CSLPGEAPYEQYF.

Here the CDR3 DNA reads TGTGCCAGCTCACGGGAAGCATCCGGGGATCAGCCCCAGCATTTT. It is translated as CASSREASGDQPQHF. The chain couples TRBV18 to TRBJ1-5, with D uncertain. Germline V gives CDR1 KGHSH, CDR2 LQKENI. The CDR3 contains 15 residues. Trimming pared 4 bases from V and 5 bases from J, leaving 15 bases between.

This clone was picked up a small number of times. Different DNA sequences within this sample yield the same CDR3. J is TRBJ1-1 and V is TRBV6-1, with 7 bases fitting TRBD1. CDR3 length: 14 amino acids. The germline V gene encodes CDR1 MNHNS and CDR2 SASEGT. The V gene end was trimmed by 4 bases and the J gene end by 2 bases; junction bases not matched to a gene: 4. The CDR3 region has the DNA TGTGCCAGCAGTGCTGACAGGGTCAACACTGAAGCTTTCTTT. Its translation is CASSADRVNTEAFF.

The chain is built from TRBV4-1 and TRBJ1-1, with D possibly matching TRBD1 (5 bases). Germline V gene lookup returns CDR1 MGHRA and CDR2 YSYEKL. The CDR3 has 13 amino acids. V shed 4 bases and J shed 8 bases, with 14 bases lying between them. The CDR3 sequence is CASSRQLRLEAFF. In nucleotides, the CDR3 is TGCGCCAGCAGCCGACAGTTGAGGCTCGAAGCTTTCTTT.

The chain couples TRBV27 to TRBJ1-2; 7 bases are a match to TRBD1. The CDR3 consists of 13 residues. From germline, CDR1 is MNHEY and CDR2 SMNVEV (reference sequence). V gave up 2 bases and J gave up 3 bases; unmatched junction bases: 0. The CDR3 loop reads CASSLGQDYGYTF. The DNA of the CDR3 is TGTGCCAGCAGTTTAGGACAGGACTATGGCTACACCTTC.

The rearrangement joins TRBV18 to TRBJ1-6; 9 bases map to TRBD1. This CDR3 region has 17 residues. The J segment lost 8 bases and the V segment lost 2 bases, leaving 10 bases of the junction unmatched. The germline CDR1 and CDR2 sequences are KGHSH and LQKENI. The CDR3: CASSPNSGTGRDSPLHF. CDR3 DNA sequence: TGTGCCAGCTCACCAAATTCCGGGACAGGGAGGGATTCACCCCTCCACTTT.

J is TRBJ1-2 and V is TRBV27; D possibly corresponds to TRBD1 (6 bases). Germline CDR1 reads MNHEY; CDR2 reads SMNVEV (reference sequence). V gave up 5 bases and J gave up 8 bases, with 15 bases separating them. This CDR3 has 13 residues. The CDR3, as DNA: TGTGCCAGCAGTCCTACAGGGTCTCGGGGCTACACCTTC. It yields the protein CASSPTGSRGYTF.

This clone was recorded a few times. The J gene is TRBJ2-3, the V gene TRBV6-4; 14 positions match TRBD2. The CDR3 is 15 residues long. The trim removed 4 bases at V and 7 bases at J, leaving 4 bases unmatched. Looked up from germline, CDR1 is MRHNA and CDR2 is SNTAGT. The CDR3 loop reads CASSGTSGGQYTQYF. The DNA of the CDR3 is TGTGCCAGCAGTGGGACTAGCGGGGGGCAATATACGCAGTATTTT.

The chain is built from TRBV2 and TRBJ2-1; possibly TRBD1 for D (5 bases). Germline V gene lookup returns CDR1 SNHLY and CDR2 FYNNEI. Trimming stripped 9 bases from V and 8 bases from J, with 11 bases between. CDR3 length: 11 residues. The CDR3 coding sequence is TGTGCCAGACAGGTACGGGATGAGCAGTTCTTC. This sequence encodes CARQVRDEQFF.

This clone was recorded a few times. V and J are TRBV27 and TRBJ2-1; 9 bases are shared with TRBD1. The V gene end was trimmed by 6 bases and the J gene end by 6 bases; junction bases not matched to a gene: 6. The length of the CDR3 is 14 residues. CDR1 and CDR2 from the germline V gene are MNHEY and SMNVEV (reference sequence). CDR3 in DNA: TGTGCCAGCAGCTTAACAGGGGGCTTCAATGAGCAGTTCTTC. Translating it yields CASSLTGGFNEQFF.

The CDR3 spells CASSLAAGAYEQYF. As DNA, the CDR3 is TGTGCCAGCAGCTTAGCTGCGGGCGCCTACGAGCAGTACTTC. This chain links TRBV11-2 with TRBJ2-7; TRBD2 might be the D (5 bases). The V end lost 1 base, the J end lost 2 bases, and 9 bases lay between the germline ends. The CDR3 has 14 amino acids. Germline V CDR1 and CDR2: SGHAT, FQNNGV.